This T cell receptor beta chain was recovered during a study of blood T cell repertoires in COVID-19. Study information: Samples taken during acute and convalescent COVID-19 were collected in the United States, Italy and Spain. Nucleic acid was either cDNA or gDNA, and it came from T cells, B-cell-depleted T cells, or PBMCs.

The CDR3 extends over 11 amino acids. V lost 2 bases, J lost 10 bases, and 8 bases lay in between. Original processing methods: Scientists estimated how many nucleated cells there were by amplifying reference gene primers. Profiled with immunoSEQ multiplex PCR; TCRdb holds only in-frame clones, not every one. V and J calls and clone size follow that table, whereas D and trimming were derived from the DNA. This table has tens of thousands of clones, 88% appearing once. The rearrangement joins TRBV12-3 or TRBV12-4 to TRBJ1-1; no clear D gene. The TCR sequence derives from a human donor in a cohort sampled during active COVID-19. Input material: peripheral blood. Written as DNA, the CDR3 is TGTGCCAGCAGTTTAAGGGAGGGAGCTTTCTTT. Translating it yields CASSLREGAFF.